This T cell receptor (beta chain) originates from a study of long-term antiretroviral therapy in people with HIV. Study observations and caveats: Comparison with controls showed narrower CDR3 length ranges in HIV repertoires.

This CDR3 contains 16 residues. V shed 9 bases and J shed 3 bases, with 21 bases lying between them. Per the germline V gene, CDR1 is SEHNR and CDR2 is FQNEAQ (reference sequence). Version v3.0 of the immunoSEQ assay was performed at survey level. Profiling relied on immunoSEQ multiplex PCR, and the TCRdb table lists in-frame clones only, not all of them. Of under 25,000 clones detected, 75% to 90% appear once; the ten largest clones hold about 11%. Note on this clone: Antigen unknown.

The sample consisted of unsorted PBMCs, taken 0.2 years after starting antiretroviral therapy. The sequence was collected from a woman in her 40s with HIV. The chain is built from TRBV7-9 and TRBJ1-5; unclear D gene. The CDR3 nucleotides are TGTGCCAGTCTCAATTGGAGGGCCCCCTACAATCAGCCCCAGCATTTT. As protein: CASLNWRAPYNQPQHF.